Shown below are 20 T cell receptor beta chains from a single sample sequenced in a study of T cells after yellow fever vaccination (dated by TCRdb to between 2017 and 2020). The sample's treatment or condition, from its label and the paper: live attenuated yellow fever vaccine strain. Library method: 5' RACE. The sequencing machine was an Illumina HiSeq 2500. Using fastp trimming at Q25 and MiXCR clonotype assembly, TCRdb reanalyzed the public sequencing data and kept in-frame beta chains. Records with the same CDR3 protein are collapsed into one entry carrying the most frequent genes and DNA. The sample yields approximately 350,000 distinct CDR3 sequences; 11% were counted once. Of the sample, more than 15% falls within the top ten clones. The sample here was PBMCs, taken on the day of the first yellow fever vaccination. The source of these receptors is a man aged 18 to 35 who received the YFV17D yellow fever vaccine.

The rearrangement links TRBV4-1 to TRBJ2-5, with D possibly matching TRBD2 (5 bases). Germline lookup yields CDR1 MGHRA and CDR2 YSYEKL. The CDR3 runs to 16 residues. V lost 1 base to trimming and J lost 1 base, with 13 bases between them. The CDR3 DNA follows: TGCGCCAGCAGCCAAGGAAGGGAGACGGTCCAAGAGACCCAGTACTTC. This codes for CASSQGRETVQETQYF.

The rearrangement links TRBV6-2 or TRBV6-3 to TRBJ2-7; D call uncertain. Germline CDR1 MNHEY, CDR2 SVGEGT. V lost 2 bases and J lost 3, with 14 bases in between. This CDR3 has 15 residues. As DNA, the CDR3 is TGTGCCAGCAGTTACCAGAGATGGACGGTCTACGAGCAGTACTTC. Its translation: CASSYQRWTVYEQYF.

The J gene is TRBJ1-1, the V gene TRBV4-3; D unresolved. Trimming left V 0 bases short and J 5 bases short, with 10 bases between. Germline V lookup: CDR1 LGHNA, CDR2 YSLEER. CDR3 length equals 14 residues. CDR3 in DNA: TGCGCCAGCAGCCAAGATCGCGGAGGTACTGAAGCTTTCTTT. It is translated as CASSQDRGGTEAFF.

In its sample, this clonotype was seen a few times. The rearrangement links TRBV29-1 to TRBJ2-3; 11 bases agree with TRBD2. V lost 2 bases and J lost 4; bases outside the gene matches: 5. The CDR3 length is 15 residues. In germline, CDR1 is SQVTM, CDR2 ANQGSEA. CDR3 loop: CSVEFLAGGSDTQYF. CDR3 in DNA: TGCAGCGTTGAATTCTTAGCGGGGGGGTCAGATACGCAGTATTTT.

V gene TRBV20-1 combines with J gene TRBJ1-2, with 7 nucleotides matching TRBD1. CDR3 length: 15 amino acids. Germline trimming cut 5 bases from V and 5 bases from J; bases unmatched to any gene: 14. Germline CDR1 DFQATT, CDR2 SNEGSKA (reference sequence). The CDR3 loop reads CSAALRHSGGYGYTF. The CDR3 region has the DNA TGCAGTGCTGCCCTAAGACATTCAGGGGGGTATGGCTACACCTTC.

V is TRBV13 and J is TRBJ2-7; D not certain. Per germline, CDR1 PRHDT and CDR2 FYEKMQ (reference sequence). V was cut by 4 bases and J by 6 bases, with 10 bases left in between. This CDR3 comprises 12 residues. The chain's CDR3 is CASSSGTLEQYV. CDR3 DNA sequence: TGTGCCAGCAGCTCGGGCACCCTCGAGCAGTACGTC.

This clonotype was observed a handful of times. V usage is TRBV28 and J usage is TRBJ1-1; D gene uncertain. V was cut by 6 bases and J by 4 bases, with 12 bases left in between. CDR1 is MDHEN, CDR2 SYDVKM, per germline. The CDR3 is 13 residues long. The chain's CDR3 is CASRTPRGTEAFF. The CDR3 bases are TGTGCCAGCAGGACTCCGCGGGGCACTGAAGCTTTCTTT. The full variable domain, with the rest looked up from reference TRBV28 and TRBJ1-1, is DVKVTQSSRYLVKRTGEKVFLECVQDMDHENMFWYRQDPGLGLRLIYFSYDVKMKEKGDIPEGYSVSREKKERFSLILESASTNQTSMYLCASRTPRGTEAFFGQGTRLTVV.

The sample holds a few counts of this clonotype. The V call is TRBV24-1, the J call TRBJ2-7; D gene ambiguous. CDR3 size: 14 residues. Deletions cut 9 bases from V and 1 base from J, with 15 bases between. The germline gives CDR1 KGHDR, CDR2 SFDVKD. CDR3 sequence reads: CATRVHLQSYEQYV. CDR3 nucleotides: TGTGCCACCCGGGTCCACCTACAATCCTACGAGCAGTACGTC.

This chain uses TRBV19 with TRBJ1-2; the D gene is possibly TRBD1 (5 bases). The V end was cut by 7 bases, the J end by 3 bases, with 15 bases between. CDR3 length: 14 residues. Germline assignment: CDR1 LNHDA and CDR2 SQIVND (reference sequence). CDR3 DNA: TGTGCCAGTACTTCGACAGTGTTGGACTATGGCTACACCTTC. This codes for CASTSTVLDYGYTF.

This sequence joins TRBV11-2 and TRBJ1-1, with D tentatively TRBD1 (5 bases). The V gene lost 4 bases and the J gene lost 10 bases, with 25 bases spanning the gap. This CDR3 comprises 16 residues. CDR1 and CDR2 (germline): SGHAT, FQNNGV. The CDR3 nucleotides read TGTGCCAGCAGCTCAGAAACCCTCGGGACCCATGGAGGAGCTTTCTTT. It specifies CASSSETLGTHGGAFF.

This chain connects TRBV29-1 to TRBJ2-5; 13 bases match TRBD2. This CDR3 has 14 amino acids. V was pared by 4 bases and J by 5 bases, with 4 bases of the junction left unmatched. Per germline, CDR1 SQVTM and CDR2 ANQGSEA. The CDR3, as DNA: TGCAGCGTTGGCAGACTAGCGGGGGGTGAGACCCAGTACTTC. This gives the protein CSVGRLAGGETQYF.

This clonotype was counted only a few times. The chain joins TRBV6-2 or TRBV6-3 to TRBJ2-1; 8 bases fit TRBD2. With 7 bases clipped from V and 10 bases from J, the junction kept 6 bases outside the gene matches. The CDR3 loop spans 12 amino acids. The germline V gene encodes CDR1 MNHEY and CDR2 SVGEGT. The CDR3 is CASTPRGGEQFF. CDR3 nucleotides: TGTGCCAGCACCCCCCGGGGGGGCGAGCAGTTCTTC.

This clonotype has only a few counts. This chain joins TRBV18 and TRBJ1-5; D not resolved. In germline, CDR1 is KGHSH, CDR2 LQKENI. CDR3 length: 15 residues. V lost 5 bases and J 6 bases, leaving 17 bases between the germline ends. CDR3: CASSTSERASQPQHF. CDR3 nucleotides: TGTGCCAGCTCAACTAGCGAAAGGGCAAGTCAGCCCCAGCATTTT.

A few counts support this clonotype. The chain links TRBV9 to TRBJ2-5; maybe TRBD2 (6 bases). Germline values: CDR1 SGDLS, CDR2 YYNGEE. Trimming stripped 4 bases from V and 4 bases from J, with 14 bases between. This CDR3 contains 14 residues. Written as DNA, the CDR3 is TGTGCCAGCAGCCAACTAGCCTCAACAGAGACCCAGTACTTC. Its translation is CASSQLASTETQYF.

This clonotype was seen a few times. The rearrangement uses TRBV24-1 and TRBJ2-3; TRBD2 might be the D (5 bases). Between the trimmed V and J ends, which lost 2 bases and 0 bases, there was a span of 11 bases. The CDR3 contains 16 residues. CDR1 is KGHDR, CDR2 SFDVKD, per germline. The CDR3: CATSDSSRTSTDTQYF. The CDR3 nucleotides read TGTGCCACCAGTGATTCTTCGAGGACTAGCACAGATACGCAGTATTTT.

This clonotype was seen only a few times. The chain recombines TRBV28 with TRBJ2-7; D not certain. Per germline, CDR1 MDHEN and CDR2 SYDVKM. The CDR3 totals 14 residues. Between the trimmed V and J ends, which lost 4 bases and 6 bases, there was a span of 16 bases. CDR3 sequence: CASSSPPIVREQYV. The CDR3 DNA follows: TGTGCCAGCAGTTCCCCCCCAATCGTTCGCGAGCAGTACGTC.

This clonotype was recorded a few times. The rearrangement uses TRBV29-1 and TRBJ1-1, with D hard to call. The CDR3 spans 10 residues. V was pared by 6 bases and J by 4 bases, with 6 bases between. Germline V gives CDR1 SQVTM, CDR2 ANQGSEA. The CDR3 bases are TGCAGCGTAACAAGCACTGAAGCTTTCTTT. The encoded protein is CSVTSTEAFF.

The chain joins TRBV6-6 to TRBJ1-5, with D tentatively TRBD1 (6 bases). This CDR3 has 13 residues. Germline values: CDR1 MNHNY, CDR2 SVGAGI (reference sequence). The V end was cut by 7 bases, the J end by 5 bases, with 12 bases between. The CDR3: CASTPGADQPQHF. The CDR3 region has the DNA TGTGCCAGCACCCCAGGGGCGGATCAGCCCCAGCATTTT.

This clonotype was picked up a small number of times. The genes are TRBV4-1 and TRBJ2-7, with unresolved D. V shed 6 bases and J shed 4 bases, with 13 bases lying between them. From germline, CDR1 is MGHRA and CDR2 YSYEKL. CDR3 length: 13 residues. The CDR3, as DNA: TGCGCCAGCAGGGGTCCGGTAGGTTACGAGCAGTACTTC. Its translation is CASRGPVGYEQYF.

This clonotype was detected only a few times. The chain recombines TRBV12-3 or TRBV12-4 with TRBJ1-5; D gene unclear. V was shortened by 4 bases and J by 4 bases, with 5 bases between the two germline ends. The CDR3 loop spans 12 amino acids. In DNA, the CDR3 is TGTGCCAGCAGTTACGGAAATCAGCCCCAGCATTTT. Protein: CASSYGNQPQHF.